This T cell receptor beta chain was found in a study of PD-1 blockade in classical Hodgkin lymphoma. Every single patient, without exception, relapsed after autologous stem cell transplantation, and brentuximab vedotin exposure varied. V lost 3 bases to trimming and J lost 0 bases, with 14 bases between them. The germline gives CDR1 ENHRY, CDR2 SYGVKD. The CDR3 sequence is 16 residues long. Clones were read by immunoSEQ multiplex PCR, and TCRdb kept only the in-frame ones, dropping some. The sample holds 20,000 to 25,000 clones, about 78% seen once. The TCR sequence derives from a human donor with classical Hodgkin lymphoma. The gene calls are TRBV10-3 and TRBJ1-1; perhaps TRBD1 as D (5 bases). Here the sequenced sample was peripheral blood mononuclear cells (PBMCs), taken before the second cycle of nivolumab. CDR3 residues: CAISESGPVMNTEAFF. Here the CDR3 DNA reads TGTGCCATCAGTGAATCGGGGCCGGTGATGAACACTGAAGCTTTCTTT.